This is a list of T cell receptor beta chains from one sample in a study of shared clonotypes between healthy human individuals. Repertoires were generated with immunoSEQ multiplex PCR, while TCRdb's copy carries only in-frame clones and drops some. The sample has over a million clones; 75% to 85% are singletons. The sample was memory CD4+ T cells from PBMCs. These receptors originate from a man in his late teens or twenties in good health. Some clones in this sample may be carry-over from other donors' samples. Each CDR3 is given with its conserved first and last residue. A D gene is named only where the DNA matches it firmly. Not all rows give a size; the values are once, few, many and, for expanded clones, a class.

V	size	J	D	length	DNA	CDR3
TRBV19	NA	TRBJ1-1	NA	11	TGTGCCAGTAGTACATACAGGGAAGCTTTCTTT	CASSTYREAFF
TRBV2	once	TRBJ2-7	TRBD2	16	TGTGCCAGCAGCGTATTTAGCGGGAGGGCGGCCTACGAGCAGTACTTC	CASSVFSGRAAYEQYF
TRBV7-2	once	TRBJ2-1	NA	13	TGTGCCAGCAGCTCTCCCCCGATCAATGAGCAGTTCTTC	CASSSPPINEQFF
TRBV14	NA	TRBJ2-7	TRBD1	16	TGTGCCAGCAGCCGAGGACAGGGAGGAAGAACCTACGAGCAGTACTTC	CASSRGQGGRTYEQYF
TRBV7-2	NA	TRBJ1-5	TRBD1	13	TGTGCCAGCAGTCCCAGGGGGACTCAGCCCCAGCATTTT	CASSPRGTQPQHF
TRBV6-5	NA	TRBJ2-3	TRBD2	16	TGTGCCAGCAGTTACGTGTCGGGGGGTAGCACAGATACGCAGTATTTT	CASSYVSGGSTDTQYF
TRBV5-4	few	TRBJ2-2	TRBD1	16	TGTGCCAGCAGCCGGGGTGGGACAGGCAGCACCGGGGAGCTGTTTTTT	CASSRGGTGSTGELFF
TRBV18	NA	TRBJ2-7	TRBD1	14	TGTGCCAGCTCAACTGACAGGGGGGGTTACGAGCAGTACTTC	CASSTDRGGYEQYF
TRBV19	NA	TRBJ1-4	TRBD1	15	TGTGCCAGTAGTGGGGACAGATGGGGAAGGGAAAAACTGTTTTTT	CASSGDRWGREKLFF
TRBV6-1	NA	TRBJ2-7	NA	12	TGTGCCAGCAGGCCGGGGCTCTACGAGCAGTACTTC	CASRPGLYEQYF
TRBV4-2	NA	TRBJ2-5	NA	16	TGTGCCAGCAGCCAAGACGGGGGCCTCATCTCGGAGACCCAGTACTTC	CASSQDGGLISETQYF
TRBV30	NA	TRBJ1-2	NA	13	TGTGCCTGGAGTGGTCGAGGGTACAATGGCTACACCTTC	CAWSGRGYNGYTF
TRBV2	NA	TRBJ1-1	NA	13	TGTGCCAGCACCCCCCCGGCCAGGGCTGAAGCTTTCTTT	CASTPPARAEAFF
TRBV6-6	NA	TRBJ2-7	NA	12	TGTGCCAGCAGGAGACTAGTGGACGAGCAGTACTTC	CASRRLVDEQYF
TRBV11-3	NA	TRBJ2-1	TRBD2	14	TGTGCCAGCAGCTTTAGCGGGAGTTACAATGAGCAGTTCTTC	CASSFSGSYNEQFF
TRBV18	NA	TRBJ2-7	NA	15	TGTGCCAGCTCCCCACGGCAAGTTCCTGCGGGGGAGCAGTACTTC	CASSPRQVPAGEQYF
TRBV28	many	TRBJ2-7	TRBD1	15	TGTGCCAGCAGGACGAGAGGACAGGGTCTCGCCGAGCAGTACTTC	CASRTRGQGLAEQYF
TRBV19	NA	TRBJ2-5	NA	14	TGTGCCAGTAGACCCCGCCCCGCTGCGGAGACCCAGTACTTC	CASRPRPAAETQYF
TRBV7-3	NA	TRBJ2-1	TRBD2	17	TGTGCCAGCAGCCCACCCCCGGGACTAGCGGGAGGGGGCGAGCAGTTCTTC	CASSPPPGLAGGGEQFF
TRBV6-6	NA	TRBJ1-5	TRBD1	16	TGTGCCAGCAGCGAAAGGACAGGGGCTAGCAATCAGCCCCAGCATTTT	CASSERTGASNQPQHF
TRBV28	NA	TRBJ1-1	NA	15	TGTGCCAGCAGCCTCAGGGGAGGGGGACCGCCAGAAGCTTTCTTT	CASSLRGGGPPEAFF
TRBV19	NA	TRBJ2-7	NA	12	TGTGCCAGTAGTTACTTTTCGGGCGAGCAGTACTTC	CASSYFSGEQYF
TRBV28	NA	TRBJ1-1	TRBD1	11	TGTGCCAGCGCGGGACAGGGTCTGGCTTTCTTT	CASAGQGLAFF
TRBV7-8	NA	TRBJ2-2	NA	16	TGTGCCAGCAGCTTGTTCCGGATCGCGAACACCGGGGAGCTGTTTTTT	CASSLFRIANTGELFF
TRBV29-1	NA	TRBJ1-1	NA	13	TGCAGCGTTGAGAGAGGGGCGGGTACTGAAGCTTTCTTT	CSVERGAGTEAFF
TRBV28	NA	TRBJ1-2	NA	13	TGTGCCAGCAGTTTTCGACGGGCGGAAGGCTACACCTTC	CASSFRRAEGYTF
TRBV28	NA	TRBJ1-5	NA	13	TGTGCCAGCAGTTCAGGGGGCAATCAGCCCCAGCATTTT	CASSSGGNQPQHF
TRBV2	NA	TRBJ2-5	NA	16	TGTGCCAGCAGTCCACCTTGGGGCGGGTTCCAAGAGACCCAGTACTTC	CASSPPWGGFQETQYF
TRBV29-1	NA	TRBJ1-3	NA	14	TGCAGCGTGGCAGACAGCGCCTCTGGAAACACCATATATTTT	CSVADSASGNTIYF
TRBV18	few	TRBJ1-2	NA	14	TGTGCCAGCTCACTCGATTTGGCCTCCGGTGGCTACACCTTC	CASSLDLASGGYTF
TRBV28	NA	TRBJ2-3	TRBD2	14	TGTGCCAGCAGTTCCGGACTAGTGGGAGATACGCAGTATTTT	CASSSGLVGDTQYF
TRBV7-8	NA	TRBJ1-1	NA	12	TGTGCCAGCAGCCGATTGAACACTGAAGCTTTCTTT	CASSRLNTEAFF